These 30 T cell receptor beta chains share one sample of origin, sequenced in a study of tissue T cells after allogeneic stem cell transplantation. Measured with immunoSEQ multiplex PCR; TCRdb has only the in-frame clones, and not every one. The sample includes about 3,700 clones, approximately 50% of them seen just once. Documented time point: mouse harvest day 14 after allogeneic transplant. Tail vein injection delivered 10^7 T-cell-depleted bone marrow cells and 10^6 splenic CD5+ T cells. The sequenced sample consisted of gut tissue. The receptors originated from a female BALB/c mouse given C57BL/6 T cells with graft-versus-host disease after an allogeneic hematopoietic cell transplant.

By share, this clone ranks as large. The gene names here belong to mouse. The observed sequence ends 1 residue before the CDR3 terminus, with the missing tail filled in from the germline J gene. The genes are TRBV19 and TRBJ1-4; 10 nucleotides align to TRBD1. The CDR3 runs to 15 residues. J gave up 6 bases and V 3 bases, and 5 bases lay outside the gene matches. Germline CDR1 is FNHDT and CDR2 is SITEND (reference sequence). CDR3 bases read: TGTGCCAGCAGTAAGGCGGGACAGGGGCACGAAAGATTATTT. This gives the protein CASSKAGQGHERLF. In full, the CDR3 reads CASSKAGQGHERLFF.

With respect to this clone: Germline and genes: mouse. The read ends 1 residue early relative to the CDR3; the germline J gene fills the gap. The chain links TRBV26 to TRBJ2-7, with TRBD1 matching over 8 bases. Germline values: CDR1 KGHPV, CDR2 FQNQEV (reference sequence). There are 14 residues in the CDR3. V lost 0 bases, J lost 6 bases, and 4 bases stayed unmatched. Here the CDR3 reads CASSLSTGGFEQYF. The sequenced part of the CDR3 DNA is TGTGCCAGCAGTCTGTCTACAGGGGGATTTGAACAGTAC.

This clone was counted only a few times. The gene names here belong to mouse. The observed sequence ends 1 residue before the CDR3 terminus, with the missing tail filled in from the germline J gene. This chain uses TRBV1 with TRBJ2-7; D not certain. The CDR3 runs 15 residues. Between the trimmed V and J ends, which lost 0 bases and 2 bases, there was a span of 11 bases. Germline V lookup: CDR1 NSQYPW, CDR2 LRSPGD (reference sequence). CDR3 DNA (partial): TGCACCTGCAGTGCAGATCCGGGGAGGACCTATGAACAGTAC. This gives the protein CTCSADPGRTYEQY. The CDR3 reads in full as CTCSADPGRTYEQYF.

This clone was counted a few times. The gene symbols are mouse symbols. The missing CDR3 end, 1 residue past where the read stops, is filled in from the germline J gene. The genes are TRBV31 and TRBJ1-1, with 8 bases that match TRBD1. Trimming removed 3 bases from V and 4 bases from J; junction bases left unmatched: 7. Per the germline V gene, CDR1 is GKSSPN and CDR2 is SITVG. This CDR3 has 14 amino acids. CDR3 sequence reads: CAWSLQGAGTEVFF. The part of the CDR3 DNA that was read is TGTGCCTGGAGCCTTCAGGGGGCAGGCACAGAAGTCTTC.

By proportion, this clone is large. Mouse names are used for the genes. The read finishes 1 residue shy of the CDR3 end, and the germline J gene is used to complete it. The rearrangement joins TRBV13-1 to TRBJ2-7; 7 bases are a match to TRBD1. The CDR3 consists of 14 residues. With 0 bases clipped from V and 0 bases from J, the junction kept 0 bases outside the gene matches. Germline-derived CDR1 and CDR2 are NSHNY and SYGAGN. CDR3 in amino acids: CASSDDRGSYEQYF. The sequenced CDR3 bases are TGTGCCAGCAGTGATGACAGGGGCTCCTATGAACAGTAC.

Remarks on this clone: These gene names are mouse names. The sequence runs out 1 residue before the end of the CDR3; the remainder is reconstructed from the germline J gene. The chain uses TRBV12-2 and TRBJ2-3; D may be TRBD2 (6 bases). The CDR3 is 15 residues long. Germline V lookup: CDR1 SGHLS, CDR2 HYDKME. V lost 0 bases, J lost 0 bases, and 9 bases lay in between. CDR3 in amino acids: CASSLGGTSAETLYF. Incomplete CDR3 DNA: TGTGCCAGCTCTCTCGGGGGGACTAGTGCAGAAACGCTGTAT.

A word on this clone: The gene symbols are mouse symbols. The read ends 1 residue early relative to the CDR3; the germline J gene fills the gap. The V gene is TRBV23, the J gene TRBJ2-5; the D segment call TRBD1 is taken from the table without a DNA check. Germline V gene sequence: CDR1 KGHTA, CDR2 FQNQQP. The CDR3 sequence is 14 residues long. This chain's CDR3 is CSSSPTVNQDTQYF. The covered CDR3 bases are TGCTCCAGCAGTCCGACAGTTAACCAAGACACCCAGTAC.

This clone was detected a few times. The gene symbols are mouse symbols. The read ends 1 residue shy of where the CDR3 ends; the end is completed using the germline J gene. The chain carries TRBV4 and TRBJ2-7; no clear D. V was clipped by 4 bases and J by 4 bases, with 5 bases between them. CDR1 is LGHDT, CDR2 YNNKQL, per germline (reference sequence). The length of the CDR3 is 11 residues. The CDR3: CASSFLYEQYF. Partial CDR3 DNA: TGTGCCAGCAGCTTTCTATATGAACAGTAC.

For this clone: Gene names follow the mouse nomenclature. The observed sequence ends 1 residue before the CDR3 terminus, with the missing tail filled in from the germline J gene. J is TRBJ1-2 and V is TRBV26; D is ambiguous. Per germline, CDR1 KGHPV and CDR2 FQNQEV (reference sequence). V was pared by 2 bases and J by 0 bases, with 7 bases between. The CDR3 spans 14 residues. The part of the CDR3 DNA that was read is TGTGCCAGCAGTCTGACATATGCAAACTCCGACTACACC. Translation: CASSLTYANSDYT. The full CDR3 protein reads CASSLTYANSDYTF.

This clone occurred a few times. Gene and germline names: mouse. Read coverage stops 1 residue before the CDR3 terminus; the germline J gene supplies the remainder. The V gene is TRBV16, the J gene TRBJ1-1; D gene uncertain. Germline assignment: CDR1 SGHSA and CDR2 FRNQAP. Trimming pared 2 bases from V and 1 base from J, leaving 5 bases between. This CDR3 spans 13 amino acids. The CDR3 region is CASSLTGNTEVFF. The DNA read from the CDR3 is TGTGCAAGCAGCTTAACGGGGAACACAGAAGTCTTC. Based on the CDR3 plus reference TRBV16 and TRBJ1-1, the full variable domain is NAGVIQTPRHKVTGKGQEATLWCEPISGHSAVFWYRQTIVQGLEFLTYFRNQAPIDDSGMPKERFSAQMPNQSHSTLKIQSTQPQDSAVYLCASSLTGNTEVFFGKGTRLTVV.

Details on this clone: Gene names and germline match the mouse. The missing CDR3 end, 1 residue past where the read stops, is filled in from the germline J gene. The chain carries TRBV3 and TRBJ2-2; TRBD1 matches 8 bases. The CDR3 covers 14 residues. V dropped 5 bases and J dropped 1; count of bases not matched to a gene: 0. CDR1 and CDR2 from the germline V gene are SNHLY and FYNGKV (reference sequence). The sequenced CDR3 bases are TGTGCCAGCAGCGACAGGGGAAACACCGGGCAGCTCTAC. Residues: CASSDRGNTGQLY. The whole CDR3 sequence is CASSDRGNTGQLYF.

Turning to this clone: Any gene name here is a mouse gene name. CDR3 in amino acids: CASSLGLGPPLYF. The CDR3 bases that were read are TGTGCCAGCTCCCTGGGACTGGGGCCACCCTTGTAC. The rearrangement joins TRBV12-1 to TRBJ2-4; the match to TRBD2 covers 10 bases. The read ends 1 residue before the CDR3 terminus; that terminus is restored from the germline J gene. The CDR3 loop spans 13 amino acids. Germline V gene sequence: CDR1 SGHSN, CDR2 HYEKVE. The ends lost 4 bases at V and 10 bases at J; junction bases unmatched: 7.

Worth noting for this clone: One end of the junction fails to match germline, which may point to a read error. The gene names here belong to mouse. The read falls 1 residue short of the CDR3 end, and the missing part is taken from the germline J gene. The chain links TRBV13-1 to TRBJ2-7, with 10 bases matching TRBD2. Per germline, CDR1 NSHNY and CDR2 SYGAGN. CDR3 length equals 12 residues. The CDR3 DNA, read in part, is TGTGCCAGCGGTGACTGGGGGGACGAACAGTAC. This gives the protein CASGDWGDEQY. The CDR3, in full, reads CASGDWGDEQYF.

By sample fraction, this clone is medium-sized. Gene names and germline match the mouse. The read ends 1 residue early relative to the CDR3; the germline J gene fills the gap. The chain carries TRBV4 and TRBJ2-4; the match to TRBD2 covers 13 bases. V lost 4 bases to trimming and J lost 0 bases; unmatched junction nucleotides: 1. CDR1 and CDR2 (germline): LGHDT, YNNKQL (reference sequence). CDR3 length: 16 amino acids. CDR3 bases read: TGTGCCAGCAGCTTGGGACTGGGGGGGAGTCAAAACACCTTGTAC. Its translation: CASSLGLGGSQNTLY. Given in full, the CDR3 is CASSLGLGGSQNTLYF.

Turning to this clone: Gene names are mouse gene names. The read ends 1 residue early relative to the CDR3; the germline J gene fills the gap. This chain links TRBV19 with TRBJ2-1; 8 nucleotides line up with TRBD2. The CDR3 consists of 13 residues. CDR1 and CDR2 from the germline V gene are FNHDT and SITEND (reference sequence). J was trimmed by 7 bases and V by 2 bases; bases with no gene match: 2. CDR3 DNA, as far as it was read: TGTGCCAGCAGTATCTGGGGGGACGCTGAGCAGTTC. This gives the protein CASSIWGDAEQF. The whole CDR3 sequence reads CASSIWGDAEQFF.

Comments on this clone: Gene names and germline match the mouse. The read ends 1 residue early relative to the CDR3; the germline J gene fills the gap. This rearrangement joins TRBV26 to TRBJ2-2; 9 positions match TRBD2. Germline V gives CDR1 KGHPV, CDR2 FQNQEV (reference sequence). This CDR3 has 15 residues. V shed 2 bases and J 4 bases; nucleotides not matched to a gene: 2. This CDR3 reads CASSLLGGTTGQLYF. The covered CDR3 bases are TGTGCCAGCAGTCTGCTGGGGGGGACCACCGGGCAGCTCTAC. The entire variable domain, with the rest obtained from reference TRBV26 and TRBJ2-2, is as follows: NSKVIQTPRYLVKGQGQKAKMRCIPEKGHPVVFWYQQNKNNEFKFLINFQNQEVLQQIDMTEKRFSAECPSNSPCSLEIQSSEAGDSALYLCASSLLGGTTGQLYFGEGSKLTVL.

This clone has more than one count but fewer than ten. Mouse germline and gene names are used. The CDR3 reads CASSGTGGPGTLYF. Partial CDR3 DNA: TGTGCCAGCAGTGGGACTGGGGGGCCCGGAACGCTGTAT. The chain uses TRBV26 and TRBJ2-3, with 12 bases lining up with TRBD2. The read terminates 1 residue before the CDR3 end, so the remaining end is supplied by the germline J gene. V trimming: 5 bases; J trimming: 8 bases; junction bases outside the gene matches: 5. There are 14 residues in the CDR3. From germline, CDR1 is KGHPV and CDR2 FQNQEV (reference sequence).

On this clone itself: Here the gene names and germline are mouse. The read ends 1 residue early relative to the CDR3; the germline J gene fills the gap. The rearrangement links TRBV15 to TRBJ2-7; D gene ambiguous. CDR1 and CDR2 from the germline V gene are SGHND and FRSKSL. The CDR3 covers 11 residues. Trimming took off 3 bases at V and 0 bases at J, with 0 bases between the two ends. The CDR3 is CASSFSYEQYF. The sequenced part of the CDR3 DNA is TGTGCCAGCAGTTTCTCCTATGAACAGTAC.

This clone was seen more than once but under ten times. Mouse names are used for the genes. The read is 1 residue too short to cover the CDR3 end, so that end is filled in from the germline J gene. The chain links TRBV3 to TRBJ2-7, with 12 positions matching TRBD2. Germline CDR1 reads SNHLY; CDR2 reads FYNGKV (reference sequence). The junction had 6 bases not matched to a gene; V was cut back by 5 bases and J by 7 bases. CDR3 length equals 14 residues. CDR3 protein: CASSPTGGAGEQYF. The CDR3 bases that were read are TGTGCCAGCAGCCCGACTGGGGGGGCTGGGGAACAGTAC. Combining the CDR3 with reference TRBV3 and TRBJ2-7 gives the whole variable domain GPKVLQIPSHQIIDMGQMVTLNCDPVSNHLYFYWYKQILGQQMEFLVNFYNGKVMEKSKLFKDQFSVERPDGSYFTLKIQPTALEDSAVYFCASSPTGGAGEQYFGPGTRLTVL.

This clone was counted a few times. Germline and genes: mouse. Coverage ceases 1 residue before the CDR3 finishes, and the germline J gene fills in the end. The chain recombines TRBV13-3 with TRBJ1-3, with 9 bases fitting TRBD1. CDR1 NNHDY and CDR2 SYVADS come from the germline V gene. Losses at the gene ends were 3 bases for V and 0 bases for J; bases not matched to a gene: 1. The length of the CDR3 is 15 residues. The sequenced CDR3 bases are TGTGCCAGCAGTGGGGACAGGGATTCTGGAAATACGCTCTAT. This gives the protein CASSGDRDSGNTLY. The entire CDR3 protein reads CASSGDRDSGNTLYF.

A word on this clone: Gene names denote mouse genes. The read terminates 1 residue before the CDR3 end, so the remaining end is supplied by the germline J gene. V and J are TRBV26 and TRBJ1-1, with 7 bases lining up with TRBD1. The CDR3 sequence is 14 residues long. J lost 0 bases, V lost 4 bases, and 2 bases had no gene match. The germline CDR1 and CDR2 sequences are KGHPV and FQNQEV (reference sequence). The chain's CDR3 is CASSRGQSNTEVFF. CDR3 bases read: TGTGCCAGCAGTCGGGGACAGTCAAACACAGAAGTCTTC. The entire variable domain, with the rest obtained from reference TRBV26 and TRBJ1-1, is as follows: NSKVIQTPRYLVKGQGQKAKMRCIPEKGHPVVFWYQQNKNNEFKFLINFQNQEVLQQIDMTEKRFSAECPSNSPCSLEIQSSEAGDSALYLCASSRGQSNTEVFFGKGTRLTVV.

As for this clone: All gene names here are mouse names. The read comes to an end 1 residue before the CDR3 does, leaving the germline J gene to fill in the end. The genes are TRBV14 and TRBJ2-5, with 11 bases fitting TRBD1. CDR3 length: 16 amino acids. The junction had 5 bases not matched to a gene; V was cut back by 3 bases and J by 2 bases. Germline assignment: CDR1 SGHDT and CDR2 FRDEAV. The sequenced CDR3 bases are TGTGCCAGCAGTTGGGACAGGGGGAAGGGCCAAGACACCCAGTAC. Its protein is CASSWDRGKGQDTQY. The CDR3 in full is CASSWDRGKGQDTQYF.

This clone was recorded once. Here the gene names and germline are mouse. The covered CDR3 bases are TGCACCTGCAGTGCATCCGGGACAAAAAACACAGAAGTCTTC. This translates into CTCSASGTKNTEVF. From start to end, the CDR3 is CTCSASGTKNTEVFF. The genes are TRBV1 and TRBJ1-1; D may be TRBD1 (6 bases). The CDR3 goes on 1 residue after the read ends, and that part is filled in from the germline J gene. Germline CDR1 NSQYPW, CDR2 LRSPGD (reference sequence). This CDR3 comprises 15 residues. The V end was cut by 2 bases, the J end by 1 base, with 11 bases between. Based on the CDR3 plus reference TRBV1 and TRBJ1-1, the full variable domain is VTLLEQNPRWRLVPRGQAVNLRCILKNSQYPWMSWYQQDLQKQLQWLFTLRSPGDKEVKSLPGADYLATRVTDTELRLQVANMSQGRTLYCTCSASGTKNTEVFFGKGTRLTVV.

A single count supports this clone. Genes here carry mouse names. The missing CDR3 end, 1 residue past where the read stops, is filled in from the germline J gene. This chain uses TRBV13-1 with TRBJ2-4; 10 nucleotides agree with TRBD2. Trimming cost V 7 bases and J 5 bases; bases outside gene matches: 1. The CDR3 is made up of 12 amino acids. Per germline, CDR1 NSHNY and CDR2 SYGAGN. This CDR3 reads CASGLGVNTLYF. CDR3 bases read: TGTGCCAGCGGACTGGGGGTAAACACCTTGTAC.

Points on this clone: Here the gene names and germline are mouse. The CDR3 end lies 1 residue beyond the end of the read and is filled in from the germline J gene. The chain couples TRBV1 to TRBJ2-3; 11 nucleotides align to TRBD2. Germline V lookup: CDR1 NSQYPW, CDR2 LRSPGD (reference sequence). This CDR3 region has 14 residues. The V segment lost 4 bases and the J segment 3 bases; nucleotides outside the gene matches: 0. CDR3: CTCSDWGGAETLYF. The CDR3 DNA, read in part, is TGCACCTGCAGTGACTGGGGGGGCGCAGAAACGCTGTAT.

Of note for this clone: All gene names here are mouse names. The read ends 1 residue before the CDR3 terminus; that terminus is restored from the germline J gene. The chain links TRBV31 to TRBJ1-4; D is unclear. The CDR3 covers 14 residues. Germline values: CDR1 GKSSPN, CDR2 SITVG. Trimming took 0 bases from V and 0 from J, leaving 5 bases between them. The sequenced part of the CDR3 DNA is TGTGCCTGGAGTCTACCAGTTTCCAACGAAAGATTATTT. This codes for CAWSLPVSNERLF. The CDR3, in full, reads CAWSLPVSNERLFF. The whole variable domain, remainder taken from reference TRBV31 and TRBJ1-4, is AQTIHQWPVAEIKAVGSPLSLGCTIKGKSSPNLYWYWQATGGTLQQLFYSITVGQVESVVQLNLSASRPKDDQFILSTEKLLLSHSGFYLCAWSLPVSNERLFFGHGTKLSVL.

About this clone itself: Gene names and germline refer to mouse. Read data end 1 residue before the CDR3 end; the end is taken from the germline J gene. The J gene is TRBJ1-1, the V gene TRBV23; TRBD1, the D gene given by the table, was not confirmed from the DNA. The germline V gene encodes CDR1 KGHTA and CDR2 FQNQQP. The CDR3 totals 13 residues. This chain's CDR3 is CSSSRDRGTEVFF. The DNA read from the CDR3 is TGCTCCAGCAGCCGGGACAGGGGCACAGAAGTCTTC.

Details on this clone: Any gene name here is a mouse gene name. The CDR3: CASSRLGGQDTQYF. Incomplete CDR3 DNA: TGTGCCAGCAGTCGACTGGGGGGCCAAGACACCCAGTAC. This chain connects TRBV26 to TRBJ2-5; 10 nucleotides agree with TRBD2. The missing CDR3 end, 1 residue past where the read stops, is filled in from the germline J gene. This CDR3 has 14 residues. Germline CDR1 and CDR2: KGHPV and FQNQEV (reference sequence). Trimming removed 4 bases from V and 2 bases from J; junction bases left unmatched: 0.

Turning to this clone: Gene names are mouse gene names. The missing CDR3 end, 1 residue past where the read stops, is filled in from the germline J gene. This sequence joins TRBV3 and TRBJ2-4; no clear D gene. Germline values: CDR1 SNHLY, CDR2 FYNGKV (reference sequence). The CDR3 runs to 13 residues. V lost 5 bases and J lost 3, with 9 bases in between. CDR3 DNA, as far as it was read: TGTGCCAGCAGCCCCGCGGGACAAAACACCTTGTAC. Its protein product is CASSPAGQNTLY. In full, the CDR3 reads CASSPAGQNTLYF.

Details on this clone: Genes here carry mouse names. CDR3: CASSLRNTEVFF. The CDR3 DNA, read in part, is TGTGCCAGCAGTTTACGAAACACAGAAGTCTTC. The V call is TRBV15, the J call TRBJ1-1; D is undetermined. Read sequence stops 1 residue before the CDR3 end, and the germline J gene provides the missing end. The CDR3 is 12 amino acids. Trimming left V 2 bases short and J 1 base short, with 2 bases between. Germline-derived CDR1 and CDR2 are SGHND and FRSKSL.